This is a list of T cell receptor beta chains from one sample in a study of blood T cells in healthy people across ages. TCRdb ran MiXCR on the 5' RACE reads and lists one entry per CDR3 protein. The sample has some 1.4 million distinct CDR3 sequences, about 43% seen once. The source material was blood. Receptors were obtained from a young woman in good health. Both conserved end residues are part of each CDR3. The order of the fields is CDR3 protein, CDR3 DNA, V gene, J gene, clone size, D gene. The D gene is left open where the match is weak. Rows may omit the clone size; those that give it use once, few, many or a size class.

CASSESTGGSYEQYF	TGTGCCAGCAGCGAGTCGACAGGGGGCTCCTACGAGCAGTACTTC	TRBV9	TRBJ2-7	few	TRBD1
CASSPVFGAEGPSTNEKLFF	TGTGCCAGCAGCCCAGTCTTTGGCGCCGAGGGGCCTTCAACTAATGAAAAACTGTTTTTT	TRBV4-2	TRBJ1-4	-	-
CASRPPGDSPLHF	TGTGCCAGCAGACCTCCAGGGGATTCACCCCTCCACTTT	TRBV3-1	TRBJ1-6	-	-
CASSTRTSGRDTQYF	TGCGCCAGCAGCACCCGGACTAGCGGGAGAGATACGCAGTATTTT	TRBV5-1	TRBJ2-3	few	TRBD2
CASSGGGAMGNEQFF	TGTGCCAGCAGCGGAGGGGGGGCCATGGGAAATGAGCAGTTCTTC	TRBV28	TRBJ2-1	-	-
CASSWARYNEQYF	TGTGCCAGCAGCTGGGCCCGGTACAATGAGCAGTACTTC	TRBV12-3/TRBV12-4	TRBJ2-5	-	-
CASSADRAGEQFF	TGTGCCAGCAGCGCGGACAGGGCGGGTGAGCAGTTCTTC	TRBV11-2	TRBJ2-1	-	TRBD1
CSARAGAHGYTF	TGCAGTGCTAGAGCTGGGGCCCATGGCTACACCTTC	TRBV20-1	TRBJ1-2	few	-
CASSLATQDEQFF	TGTGCCAGCAGTTTAGCTACGCAGGATGAGCAGTTCTTC	TRBV12-3/TRBV12-4	TRBJ2-1	-	-
CASTNGPRWGYTF	TGTGCCAGCACCAACGGCCCCAGGTGGGGCTACACCTTC	TRBV12-3/TRBV12-4	TRBJ1-2	few	-
CASSLAEGEEKLFF	TGCGCCAGCAGCTTGGCCGAAGGAGAGGAAAAACTGTTTTTT	TRBV5-1	TRBJ1-4	-	-
CASSLLGPNTEAFF	TGTGCCAGCAGTTTGCTGGGCCCTAACACTGAAGCTTTCTTT	TRBV28	TRBJ1-1	few	-
CASSQDMRGRAYEQYF	TGCGCCAGCAGCCAAGATATGAGGGGAAGGGCCTACGAGCAGTACTTC	TRBV4-3	TRBJ2-7	-	-
CSAGEGSGYTF	TGCAGTGCTGGGGAGGGTAGCGGCTACACCTTC	TRBV20-1	TRBJ1-2	many	-
CASSSGLANRGTQYF	TGTGCCAGCAGTTCGGGACTAGCCAACCGGGGGACCCAGTACTTC	TRBV12-3/TRBV12-4	TRBJ2-5	-	TRBD2
CAISGTEFSEQYF	TGTGCCATCAGTGGGACAGAATTTTCGGAGCAGTACTTC	TRBV10-3	TRBJ2-7	-	-
CASRIGVSPRNYGYTF	TGCGCCAGCAGGATCGGTGTCTCGCCGAGGAACTATGGCTACACCTTC	TRBV5-1	TRBJ1-2	-	-
CSAGGMGASDTDTQYF	TGCAGTGCTGGAGGCATGGGGGCCTCGGACACAGATACGCAGTATTTT	TRBV20-1	TRBJ2-3	-	-